This is a list of T cell receptor beta chains from one sample in a study of human T cells and chemical hapten exposure. MiXCR, applied by TCRdb to the RACE reads, yields one record per CDR3 protein. The table shows about 92,000 distinct CDR3 sequences, with around 10% occurring only once. The source was whole blood, collected in connection with sensitization to the hapten diphenylcyclopropenone (DPC). These receptors came from a woman aged 35 to 49 with alopecia areata. Some clones in this sample may be carry-over from other donors' samples. Both conserved end residues are part of each CDR3. D genes are given only for firm matches. Expanded clones get a size class; other rows say once, few or many, or leave the size out.

CDR3nt,CDR3aa,v_gene,j_gene,abundance,d_gene
TGTGCCAGCGGGTTCCTACAGGGCGGTGAGCAGTTCTTC,CASGFLQGGEQFF,TRBV6-2/TRBV6-3,TRBJ2-1,-,-
TGTGCCAGCAGCTTAGGACAGGGGGGATACGAGCAGTTCTTC,CASSLGQGGYEQFF,TRBV11-2,TRBJ2-1,-,TRBD1
TGTGCCAGCAGCTTCTCACAGGGACGAGAGACCCAGTACTTC,CASSFSQGRETQYF,TRBV7-9,TRBJ2-5,few,-
TGTGCCAGCAGCCGCACGACAGCGAACACTGAAGCTTTCTTT,CASSRTTANTEAFF,TRBV7-9,TRBJ1-1,few,-
TGTGCCAGCAGCAGCGGGGGGGCCGGTCTTTACGAGCAGTACTTC,CASSSGGAGLYEQYF,TRBV11-2,TRBJ2-7,-,TRBD2
TGTGCCAGCAGTGATTCAACTTGGGGTACGCAGTATTTT,CASSDSTWGTQYF,TRBV2,TRBJ2-3,many,-
TGCGCCAGTCGAAGTAGCGGGGTGTTAGAGACCCAGTACTTC,CASRSSGVLETQYF,TRBV5-1,TRBJ2-5,few,TRBD2
TGCGCCAGCAGCTTGGCAATGCGAACCCTCTCCTACAATGAGCAGTTCTTC,CASSLAMRTLSYNEQFF,TRBV5-1,TRBJ2-1,-,-
TGTGCCAGCAGGCCGAGGACAGGGCCCAACTATGGCTACACCTTC,CASRPRTGPNYGYTF,TRBV28,TRBJ1-2,many,TRBD1
TGTGCCAGCAGCTTAGCCCCCTACAAGACTTTCTTT,CASSLAPYKTFF,TRBV7-2,TRBJ1-1,many,-
TGTGCCACCTCCGGGGGGAACACTGAAGCTTTCTTT,CATSGGNTEAFF,TRBV6-6,TRBJ1-1,few,-
TGTGCCAGCAGCCCCCGGACTAGTGACGGCGTTCAGTACTTC,CASSPRTSDGVQYF,TRBV7-9,TRBJ2-7,once,TRBD2
TGTGCCAGCAGTTCGGGTGTCACTGAAGCTTTCTTT,CASSSGVTEAFF,TRBV12-3/TRBV12-4,TRBJ1-1,few,-
TGTGCCAGCTCACCTCTCCAGGGGGACTATGGCTACACCTTC,CASSPLQGDYGYTF,TRBV18,TRBJ1-2,-,TRBD1
TGTGCCAGCCGGCCAGGGACGAGCTCCTACAATGAGCAGTTCTTC,CASRPGTSSYNEQFF,TRBV6-2/TRBV6-3,TRBJ2-1,few,-
TGTGCCAGCAGCTCTAGCCCCTACAGCACAGATACGCAGTATTTT,CASSSSPYSTDTQYF,TRBV7-2,TRBJ2-3,many,-
TGCAGCGTTGGAATGGATGGCTACACCTTC,CSVGMDGYTF,TRBV29-1,TRBJ1-2,few,-
TGCGCCAGCAGCTTGTCCGGGACGCCTAACTATGGCTACACCTTC,CASSLSGTPNYGYTF,TRBV4-1,TRBJ1-2,many,-
TGCAGTGCCCCAACACCGGGACAGATGAACACTGAAGCTTTCTTT,CSAPTPGQMNTEAFF,TRBV20-1,TRBJ1-1,-,TRBD1
TGTGCCAGCAGCTCGGGGACGGGACCCTACGAGCAGTACTTC,CASSSGTGPYEQYF,TRBV6-1,TRBJ2-7,many,-
TGCAGCGTTCGCGCGGGGTTCGGGCCCTCAGAGACCCAGTACTTC,CSVRAGFGPSETQYF,TRBV29-1,TRBJ2-5,-,-
TGCGCCAGCAGCCAAGGACTAGCGGGGACGGCCGTGAGGGAGCAGTTCTTC,CASSQGLAGTAVREQFF,TRBV4-1,TRBJ2-1,many,TRBD2
TGCAGTGCTAGAGCGGGGCAAGAGACCCAGTACTTC,CSARAGQETQYF,TRBV20-1,TRBJ2-5,few,-
TGTGCCAGCAGTCTAGGACACGGATTCTACGAGCAGTACTTC,CASSLGHGFYEQYF,TRBV12-3/TRBV12-4,TRBJ2-7,-,-
TGTGCCAGCAGTTCTTGGACAGGGGGCCGGAGGGAGCAGTACTTC,CASSSWTGGRREQYF,TRBV6-5,TRBJ2-7,many,TRBD1
TGTGCCAGCAGTACCCGGACAGGGTCCTACGAGCAGTACTTC,CASSTRTGSYEQYF,TRBV6-2/TRBV6-3,TRBJ2-7,many,TRBD1
TGTGCCAGCCTAAACAGCGATCCTAACTATGGCTACACCTTC,CASLNSDPNYGYTF,TRBV6-1,TRBJ1-2,many,-
TGTGCCAGCAGTTTAGCAGGGTCCCTTGAAGCTTTCTTT,CASSLAGSLEAFF,TRBV27,TRBJ1-1,-,-
TGCAGCGCCGAGACAGGGGGCGCGGGGGAGCAGTACTTC,CSAETGGAGEQYF,TRBV29-1,TRBJ2-7,few,TRBD1
TGTGCCAGCTCACCTGACAGCGAGATGAACACTGAAGCTTTCTTT,CASSPDSEMNTEAFF,TRBV18,TRBJ1-1,-,-
TGTGCCATCAGTGATTCGGGGGGATTTAGCAATCAGCCCCAGCATTTT,CAISDSGGFSNQPQHF,TRBV10-3,TRBJ1-5,-,-
TGTGCCAGCAGTTTAAGGCAGGGAAATGAAAAACTGTTTTTT,CASSLRQGNEKLFF,TRBV12-3/TRBV12-4,TRBJ1-4,many,-
TGTGCCATCAGTGGGACAGGAGGCTACACCTTC,CAISGTGGYTF,TRBV10-3,TRBJ1-2,many,TRBD1
TGTGCCACCAGTGACCCAAGGCGGGCCTGGATTGATTCACCCCTCCACTTT,CATSDPRRAWIDSPLHF,TRBV24-1,TRBJ1-6,many,-
TGTGCCAGCAGTTTCACGAGGGGGACAGGGGGCAATCAGCCCCAGCATTTT,CASSFTRGTGGNQPQHF,TRBV6-6,TRBJ1-5,few,TRBD1
TGCAGTGCTAGAGAAAGCGTCTATGGCTACACCTTC,CSARESVYGYTF,TRBV20-1,TRBJ1-2,few,-
TGTGCCAGCCGGGCCGAGCAGGGGATCCAAAATCAGCCCCAGCATTTT,CASRAEQGIQNQPQHF,TRBV2,TRBJ1-5,many,-
TGTGCCAGCAGTTTACGGGGGATCGCTGAAGCTTTCTTT,CASSLRGIAEAFF,TRBV27,TRBJ1-1,-,-
TGTGCCAGCAGCGCGCGAGCTAGCGGACCATCCTACGAGCAGTACTTC,CASSARASGPSYEQYF,TRBV9,TRBJ2-7,many,TRBD2
TGCAGTGCCCCATGGCGATTAGCGTCCTACGAGCAGTACTTC,CSAPWRLASYEQYF,TRBV20-1,TRBJ2-7,few,-
TGCGCCAGCAGCCAAGATCCGCAGGGAAGTACGTATGGCTACACCTTC,CASSQDPQGSTYGYTF,TRBV4-1,TRBJ1-2,few,-
TGTGCCAGCAGCTTTCGCCAGGGAGGCACCTACGAGCAGTACTTC,CASSFRQGGTYEQYF,TRBV7-9,TRBJ2-7,many,-
TGCAGCGTTGAAGGGGAGACAGGGGTTATGGAGGCTGAAGCTTTCTTT,CSVEGETGVMEAEAFF,TRBV29-1,TRBJ1-1,many,TRBD1
TGTGCCAGCAGCCTCCTGTGGGGGGCCAGTAATGAGCAGTTCTTC,CASSLLWGASNEQFF,TRBV7-9,TRBJ2-1,few,-
TGCGCCAGCAGTGAGTCGTCAGGGAACATTCAGTACTTC,CASSESSGNIQYF,TRBV10-2,TRBJ2-4,many,-
TGTGCCAGCTCCCACTTAGGGAACGAGCAGTACTTC,CASSHLGNEQYF,TRBV7-9,TRBJ2-7,many,-
TGTGCCAGCCGGTCACAGGGTGGGTACCAGCCCCAGCATTTT,CASRSQGGYQPQHF,TRBV6-2/TRBV6-3,TRBJ1-5,-,-
TGTGCCAGCAGTTTAAATTCAGCCATGAACACTGAAGCTTTCTTT,CASSLNSAMNTEAFF,TRBV12-3/TRBV12-4,TRBJ1-1,many,-
TGTGCCTGGAACCGGGGGGGGCAGGCCGGTGAGCAGTTCTTC,CAWNRGGQAGEQFF,TRBV30,TRBJ2-1,-,TRBD2
TGTGCCAGCAGCCCCGGACTAGCCACAAGCACAGATACGCAGTATTTT,CASSPGLATSTDTQYF,TRBV7-9,TRBJ2-3,-,TRBD2
TGTGCCAGCAGTTATAATAGCAATCAGCCCCAGCATTTT,CASSYNSNQPQHF,TRBV6-5,TRBJ1-5,many,-
TGTGCCAGTAGTATAGGTAACAGTTTCTTGGTGGAGCTGTTTTTT,CASSIGNSFLVELFF,TRBV19,TRBJ2-2,few,-